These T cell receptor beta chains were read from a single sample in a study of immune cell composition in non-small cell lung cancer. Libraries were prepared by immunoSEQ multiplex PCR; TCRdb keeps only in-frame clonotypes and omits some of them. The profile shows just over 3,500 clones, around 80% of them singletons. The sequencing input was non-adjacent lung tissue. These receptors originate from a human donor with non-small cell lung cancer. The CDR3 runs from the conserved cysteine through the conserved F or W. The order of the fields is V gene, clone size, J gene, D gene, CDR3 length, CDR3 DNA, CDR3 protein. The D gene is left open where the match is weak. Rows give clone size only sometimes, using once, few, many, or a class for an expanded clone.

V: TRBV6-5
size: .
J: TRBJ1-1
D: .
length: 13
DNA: TGTGCCAGCAGTTGGGGGGATGACACTGAAGCTTTCTTT
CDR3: CASSWGDDTEAFF

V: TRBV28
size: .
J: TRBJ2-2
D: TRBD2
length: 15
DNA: TGTGCCAGCAGTCGGACTAGCGGGAGCGTCGGGGAGCTGTTTTTT
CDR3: CASSRTSGSVGELFF

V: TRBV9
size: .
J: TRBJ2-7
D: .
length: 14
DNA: TGTGCCAGCAGCCCCGGGGGAGCACACTACGAGCAGTACTTC
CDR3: CASSPGGAHYEQYF

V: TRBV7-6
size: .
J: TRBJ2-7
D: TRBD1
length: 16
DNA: TGTGCCAGCAGCTCAGCCTCCGGGACAGTAGGCTACGAGCAGTACTTC
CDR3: CASSSASGTVGYEQYF

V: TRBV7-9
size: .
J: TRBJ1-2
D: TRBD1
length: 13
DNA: TGTGCCAGCAGCAACAGGGGGGACTATGGCTACACCTTC
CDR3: CASSNRGDYGYTF

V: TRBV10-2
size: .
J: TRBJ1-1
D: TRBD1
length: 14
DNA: TGCGCCAGCAGACGACAGGGGGTCGGCACTGAAGCTTTCTTT
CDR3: CASRRQGVGTEAFF

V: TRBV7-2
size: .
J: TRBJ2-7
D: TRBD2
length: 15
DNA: TGTGCCAGCAGCTTATCCCCGGGGGGAGTTGGCGAGCAGTACTTC
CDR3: CASSLSPGGVGEQYF

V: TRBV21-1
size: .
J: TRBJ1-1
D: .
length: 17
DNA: TGTGCCAGCAGCAAGGCCGGGACAGGACATCCGAACACTGAAGCTTTCTTT
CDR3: CASSKAGTGHPNTEAFF

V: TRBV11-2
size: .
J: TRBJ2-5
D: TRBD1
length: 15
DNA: TGTGCCAGCAGCTTAGAGGCAGGGGGATCGGAGACCCAGTACTTC
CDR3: CASSLEAGGSETQYF

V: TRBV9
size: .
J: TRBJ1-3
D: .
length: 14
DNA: TGTGCCAGCAGCCCGGGAAACTCTGGAAACACCATATATTTT
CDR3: CASSPGNSGNTIYF

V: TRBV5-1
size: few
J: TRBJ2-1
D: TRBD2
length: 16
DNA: TGCGCCAGCAGCCCTGTAACTAGCGGGGGTCACAATGAGCAGTTCTTC
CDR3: CASSPVTSGGHNEQFF

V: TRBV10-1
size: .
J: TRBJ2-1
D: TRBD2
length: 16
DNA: TGCGCCAGCAGTGACGGCGGGGGGTCCGAGTCCAATGAGCAGTTCTTC
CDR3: CASSDGGGSESNEQFF

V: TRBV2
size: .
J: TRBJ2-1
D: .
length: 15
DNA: TGTGCCAGCACTTTGAACAGACGGGACTACAATGAGCAGTTCTTC
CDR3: CASTLNRRDYNEQFF

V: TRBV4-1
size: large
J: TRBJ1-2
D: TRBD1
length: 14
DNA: TGCGCCAGCAGCCAAGGGACAGGGAACTATGGCTACACCTTC
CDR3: CASSQGTGNYGYTF

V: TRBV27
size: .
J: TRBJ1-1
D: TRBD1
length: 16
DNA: TGTGCCAGCAGTTTAACGGCAGGGGGCGTGAACACTGAAGCTTTCTTT
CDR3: CASSLTAGGVNTEAFF

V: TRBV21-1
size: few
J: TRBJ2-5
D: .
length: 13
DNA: TGTGCCAGCAGCTCAGTGATACAAGAGACCCAGTACTTC
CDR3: CASSSVIQETQYF

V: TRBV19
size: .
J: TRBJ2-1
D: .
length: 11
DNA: TGTGCCAGTAGGACTAGGAATGAGCAGTTCTTC
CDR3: CASRTRNEQFF

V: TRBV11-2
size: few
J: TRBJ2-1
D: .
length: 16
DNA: TGTGCCAGCAGCTTAGGTGCTAGCACCCTCGCGGATGAGCAGTTCTTC
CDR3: CASSLGASTLADEQFF

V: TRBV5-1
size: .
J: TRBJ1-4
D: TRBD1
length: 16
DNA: TGCGCCAGCAGCTTGAGGGCCGAGGGGGCTCGAGAAAAACTGTTTTTT
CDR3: CASSLRAEGAREKLFF

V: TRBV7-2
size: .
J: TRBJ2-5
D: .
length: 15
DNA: TGTGCCAGCAGCTTAGGACTGAGTCAACGAGAGACCCAGTACTTC
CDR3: CASSLGLSQRETQYF

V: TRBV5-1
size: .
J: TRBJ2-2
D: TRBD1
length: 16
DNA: TGCGCCAGCAGCTTAAGGACAGGGGGTGACACCGGGGAGCTGTTTTTT
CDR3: CASSLRTGGDTGELFF

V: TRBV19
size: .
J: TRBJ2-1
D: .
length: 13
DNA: TGTGCCAGTAGTATAGAACTAGCTGTTGAGCAGTTCTTC
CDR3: CASSIELAVEQFF

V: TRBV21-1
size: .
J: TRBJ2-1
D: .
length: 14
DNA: TGTGCCAGCAGGAGGACAGGGTCCTACAATGAGCAGTTCTTC
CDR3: CASRRTGSYNEQFF

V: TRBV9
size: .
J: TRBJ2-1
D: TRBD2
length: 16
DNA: TGTGCCAGCAGCGTAGTAACTAGCGGACATCACAATGAGCAGTTCTTC
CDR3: CASSVVTSGHHNEQFF

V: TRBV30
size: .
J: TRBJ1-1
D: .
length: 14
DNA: TGTGCCTGGACCCCCGACCGGGGGGATGTTGAAGCTTTCTTT
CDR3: CAWTPDRGDVEAFF

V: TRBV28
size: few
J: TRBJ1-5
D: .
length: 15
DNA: TGTGCCAGCACCCTGCGGTGGTCTAGCAATCAGCCCCAGCATTTT
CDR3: CASTLRWSSNQPQHF

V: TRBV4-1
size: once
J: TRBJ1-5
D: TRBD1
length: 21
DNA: TGCGCCAGCAGCCAACAATTAGACAGGGGTAGGCCCTTTGGGGGCAATCAGCCCCAGCATTTT
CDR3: CASSQQLDRGRPFGGNQPQHF

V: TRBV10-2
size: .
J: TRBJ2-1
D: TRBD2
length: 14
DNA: TGCGCCAGCAGTGACATAGCGGGAGCTGCTGAGCAGTTCTTC
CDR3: CASSDIAGAAEQFF

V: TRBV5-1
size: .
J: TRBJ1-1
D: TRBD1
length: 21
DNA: TGCGCCAGCAGCAAAGAGGGGGCCCGGGACAGGCCTCGTTGGGGGAACACTGAAGCTTTCTTT
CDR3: CASSKEGARDRPRWGNTEAFF

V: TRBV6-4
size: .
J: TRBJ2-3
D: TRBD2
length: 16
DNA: TGTGCCAGCAGTCGCCGGACTAGCGGGGGCACAGATACGCAGTATTTT
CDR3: CASSRRTSGGTDTQYF

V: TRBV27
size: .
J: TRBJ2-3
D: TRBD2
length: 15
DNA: TGTGCCAGCAGTTCGCAAGCGGGGGACATAGATACGCAGTATTTT
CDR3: CASSSQAGDIDTQYF

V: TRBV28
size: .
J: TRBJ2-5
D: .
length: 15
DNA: TGTGCCAGCAGAACGGACAGCCTGTGGGTGGGGACCCAGTACTTC
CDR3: CASRTDSLWVGTQYF

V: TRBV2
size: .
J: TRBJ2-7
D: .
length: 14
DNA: TGTGCCAGCAGTAGAGACAGGACCACGGGCGAGCAGTACTTC
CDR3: CASSRDRTTGEQYF

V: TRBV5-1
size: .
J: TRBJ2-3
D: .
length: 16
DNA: TGCGCCAGCAGCTTGGCGGGGGGCTTTATTACAGATACGCAGTATTTT
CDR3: CASSLAGGFITDTQYF

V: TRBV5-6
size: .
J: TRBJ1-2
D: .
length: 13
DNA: TGTGCCAGCAGCCGGACAGAAATCTATGGCTACACCTTC
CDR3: CASSRTEIYGYTF

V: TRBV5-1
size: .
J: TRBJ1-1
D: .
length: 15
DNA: TGCGCCAGCAGCGAGTGGGGGGGGGTGAACACTGAAGCTTTCTTT
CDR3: CASSEWGGVNTEAFF

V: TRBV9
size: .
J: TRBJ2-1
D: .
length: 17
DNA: TGTGCCAGCAGCGTAGGCGTCGGCGGGCTGACCTACAATGAGCAGTTCTTC
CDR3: CASSVGVGGLTYNEQFF

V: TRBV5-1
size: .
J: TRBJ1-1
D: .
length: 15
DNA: TGCGCCAGCAGCTTGGATTTGACAGTTAACACTGAAGCTTTCTTT
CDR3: CASSLDLTVNTEAFF

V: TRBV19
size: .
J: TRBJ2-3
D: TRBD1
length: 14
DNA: TGTGCCAGTACTGACAGGGGGGTAGGAGATACGCAGTATTTT
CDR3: CASTDRGVGDTQYF

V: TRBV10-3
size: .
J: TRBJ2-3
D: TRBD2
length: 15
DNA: TGTGCCGTAAGGGGGGCGGGAGGTCTCGTAGATACGCAGTATTTT
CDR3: CAVRGAGGLVDTQYF

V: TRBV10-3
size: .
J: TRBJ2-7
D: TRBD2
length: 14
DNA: TGTGCCATCAGTGAGTTGAGCGGGACCTACGAGCAGTACTTC
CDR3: CAISELSGTYEQYF